This TCR beta chain was captured in a study of T cell responses to AZD1222 COVID-19 vaccine. Overall study results and limits: Most donors were white British, females outnumbered males, and clonal diversity was possibly underestimated. Spike-specific TCR breadth and depth grew following two AZD1222 doses. Repertoire sampling was restricted to post-peak T cell response timepoints. Along spike, vaccine-associated CD4 TCRs were found throughout, with dominance at 160-218 and 743-854.

CDR3 length equals 17 residues. Per the germline V gene, CDR1 is MDHEN and CDR2 is SYDVKM. Trimming shortened V by 1 base and J by 0 bases, and 13 bases separated the two germline ends. Assay used: immunoSEQ multiplex PCR; TCRdb lists only in-frame clones, some missing. The repertoire holds about 150,000 clones, about 82% seen once, with 7.9% in the top ten. A remark on this clone: Its antigen is unknown.

The sample here was peripheral blood, taken 28 days after the second dose of the MenACWY control vaccine. The receptor's source is an adult who received the MenACWY meningococcal vaccine as a control. The chain joins TRBV28 to TRBJ2-4; no firm D call. The CDR3: CASSLLGSGIAKNIQYF. The CDR3 nucleotides are TGTGCCAGCAGTTTATTAGGCAGTGGCATAGCCAAAAACATTCAGTACTTC.